The clone carrying this T cell receptor (beta chain) showed up many times. The data originate from a study of regulatory T cells in long-lasting Graves disease. Time point in this sample: persistent/refractory GD, antithyroid drugs over 5 years with positive TRAb. The TCR library was made from RNA extracted from PBMCs. The authors built TCR beta libraries using iRepertoire HTBI primers and Arm-PCR of CDR3 regions. TCRdb ran MiXCR on the multiplex PCR reads and lists one entry per CDR3 protein. Altogether some 280,000 distinct CDR3 sequences are present, around a fifth being singletons, with the ten largest covering approximately 60%. Germline V gene data show CDR1 as SGHTA and CDR2 as FQGNSA. Between the trimmed V and J ends, which lost 4 bases and 1 base, there was a span of 16 bases. The CDR3 is 16 amino acids.

The rearrangement uses TRBV7-2 and TRBJ2-5; perhaps D is TRBD1 or TRBD2 (5 bases each). This sequence was found in a female donor with Graves disease. The sample in question was peripheral blood mononuclear cells (PBMCs), obtained when the disease was refractory, from a patient treated with antithyroid drugs. DNA for the CDR3: TGTGCCAGCAGCTCCTACGGGGCAGGGTCCCAAGAGACCCAGTACTTC. This encodes CASSSYGAGSQETQYF.